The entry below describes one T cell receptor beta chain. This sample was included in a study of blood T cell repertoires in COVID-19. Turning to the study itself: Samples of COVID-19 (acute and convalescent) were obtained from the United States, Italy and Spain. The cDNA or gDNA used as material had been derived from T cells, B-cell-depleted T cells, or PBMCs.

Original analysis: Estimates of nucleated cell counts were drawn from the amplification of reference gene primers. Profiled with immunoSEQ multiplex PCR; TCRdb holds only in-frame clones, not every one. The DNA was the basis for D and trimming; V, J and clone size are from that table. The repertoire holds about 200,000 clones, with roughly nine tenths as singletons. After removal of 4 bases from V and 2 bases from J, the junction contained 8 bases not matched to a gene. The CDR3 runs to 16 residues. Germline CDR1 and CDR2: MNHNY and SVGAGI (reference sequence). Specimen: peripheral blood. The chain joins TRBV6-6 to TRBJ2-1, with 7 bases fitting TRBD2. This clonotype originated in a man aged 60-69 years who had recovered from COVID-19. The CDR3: CASSSYPAGAYNEQFF. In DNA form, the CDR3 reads TGTGCCAGCAGTTCCTACCCCGCGGGGGCCTACAATGAGCAGTTCTTC.